This T cell receptor (beta chain) emerged from a study of blood T cell repertoires in COVID-19. Looking at the study overall: Whether acute or convalescent, the COVID-19 samples came from the United States, Italy and Spain. From T cells, B-cell-depleted T cells, or PBMCs came the material, which was cDNA or gDNA.

The length of the CDR3 is 12 residues. V was trimmed by 5 bases and J by 8 bases, leaving 10 bases between them. Germline V gives CDR1 SGHNT, CDR2 YENEEA. Authors' data handling: Amplification with reference gene primers provided the estimates of nucleated cell counts. Clones were sequenced by immunoSEQ multiplex PCR, and TCRdb holds only the in-frame ones, with some missing. That table furnishes V, J and clone size, whereas the DNA furnished D and trimming. The sample holds 150,000 to 200,000 clones, 88% seen once. The gene calls are TRBV11-3 and TRBJ2-1, with D possibly TRBD1 on 6 matching bases. This receptor was obtained from a human donor in a cohort sampled during active COVID-19. Sequenced sample: peripheral blood. CDR3 loop: CASSVTGYEQFF. The DNA of the CDR3 is TGTGCCAGCAGCGTAACAGGGTATGAGCAGTTCTTC.